What follows are 8 T cell receptor beta chains derived from one specimen sequenced in a study of blood T cell repertoires in COVID-19. TCRdb's copy holds only in-frame clones and misses some; the assay was immunoSEQ multiplex PCR. In the table there are 84,000 or so clones, 83% of which are singletons. Input material: peripheral blood. These receptors were taken from a woman aged 80 or over with acute or convalescent COVID-19.

The chain recombines TRBV6-4 with TRBJ2-1; D might be TRBD1 (6 bases). V gave up 3 bases and J gave up 3 bases, with 9 bases separating them. This CDR3 spans 14 amino acids. The germline CDR1 and CDR2 sequences are MRHNA and SNTAGT. This CDR3 is CASSDGDNYNEQFF. CDR3 DNA sequence: TGTGCCAGCAGTGATGGGGACAACTACAATGAGCAGTTCTTC.

The chain joins TRBV12-5 to TRBJ2-6, with unresolved D. The CDR3 runs 15 residues. CDR1 and CDR2 (germline): LGHNT, FRNRAP. The V end was cut by 8 bases, the J end by 0 bases, with 11 bases between. The CDR3 reads CASLSVVSGANVLTF. CDR3 nucleotides: TGTGCTAGTTTGTCGGTTGTCTCTGGGGCCAACGTCCTGACTTTC.

The chain joins TRBV5-1 to TRBJ2-3; no reliable D call. Germline V CDR1 and CDR2: SGHRS, YFSETQ. Trimming pared 2 bases from V and 2 bases from J, leaving 9 bases between. The CDR3 consists of 14 residues. The DNA of the CDR3 is TGCGCCAGCAGCTTTGCGGTGAACACAGATACGCAGTATTTT. Translating it yields CASSFAVNTDTQYF.

The chain joins TRBV6-2 or TRBV6-3 to TRBJ2-2; 8 bases line up with TRBD2. J lost 0 bases, V lost 5 bases, and 5 bases had no gene match. The CDR3 has 16 residues. Germline CDR1 MNHEY, CDR2 SVGEGT. CDR3 loop: CASSAPGLANTGELFF. In nucleotides, the CDR3 is TGTGCCAGCAGTGCTCCGGGACTAGCGAACACCGGGGAGCTGTTTTTT.

The chain joins TRBV24-1 to TRBJ1-3; D gene uncertain. V lost 6 bases and J lost 0, with 11 bases in between. The length of the CDR3 is 15 residues. Germline CDR1 KGHDR, CDR2 SFDVKD. Here the CDR3 reads CATSQGGHSGNTIYF. The CDR3 bases are TGTGCCACCAGTCAAGGCGGTCACTCTGGAAACACCATATATTTT.

J is TRBJ2-1 and V is TRBV19; 11 bases align to TRBD2. The V gene's germline CDR1 is LNHDA and CDR2 SQIVND (reference sequence). The CDR3 loop spans 16 amino acids. V lost 6 bases, J lost 3 bases, and 7 bases stayed unmatched. As DNA, the CDR3 is TGTGCCAGTAGCCCCGGGACTAGCGGATTCTACAATGAGCAGTTCTTC. This gives the protein CASSPGTSGFYNEQFF.

The chain recombines TRBV2 with TRBJ1-1; TRBD1 agrees at 7 bases. Germline CDR1 reads SNHLY; CDR2 reads FYNNEI. V was pared by 10 bases and J by 3 bases, with 2 bases of the junction left unmatched. This CDR3 has 11 residues. CDR3 region: CANQGDTEAFF. As DNA, the CDR3 is TGTGCCAACCAGGGGGACACTGAAGCTTTCTTT.

The chain has TRBV6-6 and TRBJ2-7; 13 positions match TRBD2. This CDR3 spans 16 amino acids. Germline values: CDR1 MNHNY, CDR2 SVGAGI (reference sequence). The V segment lost 7 bases and the J segment 0 bases; nucleotides outside the gene matches: 6. CDR3 coding DNA: TGTGCCAGCATCGGACTAGCGGGGGATTACTCCTACGAGCAGTACTTC. This encodes CASIGLAGDYSYEQYF.